Following are 17 T cell receptor beta chains from one sample sequenced in a study of regulatory T cells in long-lasting Graves disease. Time point meaning: newly diagnosed GD, antithyroid drugs for less than 3 months. PBMCs were the source of the RNA used for TCR sequencing. For TCR beta, libraries came from iRepertoire HTBI primers and Arm-PCR of CDR3 regions. TCRdb reprocessed the multiplex PCR reads via MiXCR and lists one record per CDR3 protein. Of about 620,000 distinct CDR3 sequences listed, about 15% are singletons. The same specimen was also included in a second study, on T cells in Graves' hyperthyroidism and ophthalmopathy.

The sequences come from peripheral blood mononuclear cells (PBMCs), collected at new diagnosis, from a patient treated with antithyroid drugs. These receptors all come from a woman in her 30s with Graves disease.

This clonotype came up many times. The chain employs TRBV6-1 and TRBJ2-7, with D unclear. V lost 1 base and J 5 bases, leaving 9 bases between the germline ends. The germline V gene has CDR1 MNHNS and CDR2 SASEGT. The CDR3 spans 13 residues. The CDR3 loop is CASSEGVSNEQYF. As DNA, the CDR3 is TGTGCCAGCAGTGAAGGGGTCTCGAACGAGCAGTACTTC.

The gene calls are TRBV20-1 and TRBJ2-1; D not certain. The CDR3 is 14 amino acids. The V end lost 5 bases, the J end lost 2 bases, and 13 bases lay between the germline ends. Germline V gene lookup returns CDR1 DFQATT and CDR2 SNEGSKA (reference sequence). In DNA form, the CDR3 reads TGCAGTGCTCCTAATCCCCTTCCCTACAATGAGCAGTTCTTC. It specifies CSAPNPLPYNEQFF.

The chain combines TRBV11-2 with TRBJ2-3; 13 bases are shared with TRBD2. CDR3 size: 19 residues. V was pared by 4 bases and J by 0 bases, with 10 bases of the junction left unmatched. Per the germline V gene, CDR1 is SGHAT and CDR2 is FQNNGV. CDR3 in amino acids: CASSYGSLAGGTSTDTQYF. The CDR3 DNA reads TGTGCCAGCAGCTACGGGTCACTAGCGGGGGGGACTAGCACAGATACGCAGTATTTT.

To note about this clonotype: A read error may be the cause here, since a much bigger clone is one base away. V is TRBV7-9 and J is TRBJ2-1; 10 bases are shared with TRBD2. Germline CDR1 and CDR2: SEHNR and FQNEAQ (reference sequence). The CDR3 loop spans 15 amino acids. CDR3 in amino acids: CASRSGRALANERFF. CDR3 bases: TGTGCCAGCAGAAGCGGGAGGGCCCTGGCTAATGAGCGGTTCTTC.

Worth noting for this clonotype: Given a much more abundant clone one base away, this may be a read error. The CDR3 region is CASQAANENTIYF. The CDR3 DNA follows: TGTGCCTCCCAGGCCGCAAATGAAAACACCATATATTTT. This chain connects TRBV7-3 to TRBJ1-3; no clear D gene. The V and J ends lost 11 bases and 6 bases respectively, with 17 bases between them. From germline, CDR1 is SGHTA and CDR2 FQGTGA. The CDR3 contains 13 residues.

In its sample, this clonotype was seen a few times. The rearrangement links TRBV7-3 to TRBJ2-7; no clear D gene. This CDR3 is built from 13 residues. V lost 5 bases, J lost 4 bases, and 12 bases lay in between. Per germline, CDR1 SGHTA and CDR2 FQGTGA. The CDR3 DNA sequence: TGTGCCAGCAGCACCCAGGACGGATACGAGCAGTACTTC. This codes for CASSTQDGYEQYF.

The sample holds a few counts of this clonotype. The chain couples TRBV20-1 to TRBJ2-3; D is unresolved. The ends were cut back, 7 bases at V and 3 bases at J, with 14 bases in the middle. This CDR3 contains 13 residues. Germline V lookup: CDR1 DFQATT, CDR2 SNEGSKA (reference sequence). CDR3 DNA sequence: TGCAGTGTAAGACCGAAATCAACAGATACGCAGTATTTT. This codes for CSVRPKSTDTQYF.

This clonotype was counted a few times. The chain links TRBV6-5 to TRBJ1-4; no clear D. Between the trimmed V and J ends, which lost 0 bases and 10 bases, there was a span of 12 bases. The CDR3 contains 14 residues. CDR1 is MNHEY, CDR2 SVGAGI, per germline. As DNA, the CDR3 is TGTGCCAGCAGTTACTCGCTTCAGGAAGGAAAACTGTTTTTT. This sequence encodes CASSYSLQEGKLFF.

The chain recombines TRBV20-1 with TRBJ2-1, with D uncertain. Germline assignment: CDR1 DFQATT and CDR2 SNEGSKA (reference sequence). CDR3 length equals 12 residues. Trimming stripped 3 bases from V and 7 bases from J, with 10 bases between. The CDR3 region has the DNA TGCAGTGCTAGGGAGTCGGCAAATGAGCAGTTCTTC. It encodes CSARESANEQFF.

This chain joins TRBV6-2 or TRBV6-3 and TRBJ2-2, with a weak D call TRBD2 (5 bases). V shed 6 bases and J shed 0 bases, with 8 bases lying between them. CDR1 and CDR2 (germline): MNHEY, SVGEGT. This CDR3 has 14 amino acids. CDR3 sequence: CASRGSANTGELFF. The CDR3 coding sequence is TGTGCCAGCAGGGGTAGCGCGAACACCGGGGAGCTGTTTTTT.

The rearrangement joins TRBV20-1 to TRBJ2-7; D is uncertain. The germline V gene encodes CDR1 DFQATT and CDR2 SNEGSKA (reference sequence). V lost 1 base and J 12 bases, leaving 16 bases between the germline ends. The CDR3 has 12 residues. For the CDR3, the DNA is TGCAGTGCTAGAGCCGTAGGCGGATCACCGTACTTC. Amino acids: CSARAVGGSPYF.

V usage is TRBV25-1 and J usage is TRBJ2-2; TRBD1 agrees at 7 bases. The CDR3 length is 12 residues. The V and J ends lost 4 bases and 11 bases, in that order; junction bases with no gene match: 4. In germline, CDR1 is MGHDK, CDR2 SYGVNS. The chain's CDR3 is CASSVQGGELFF. CDR3 sequence (DNA): TGTGCCAGCAGTGTACAAGGGGGCGAGCTGTTTTTT.

This clonotype has just a few counts. V and J are TRBV28 and TRBJ1-3; D possibly corresponds to TRBD1 (5 bases). CDR3 length: 12 amino acids. Per germline, CDR1 MDHEN and CDR2 SYDVKM. Trimming stripped 6 bases from V and 11 bases from J, with 14 bases between. The CDR3 DNA follows: TGTGCCAGCAGCGAAAGGGGTAGTTCCATATATTTT. This encodes CASSERGSSIYF.

This clonotype has at least ten counts. The chain employs TRBV29-1 and TRBJ2-3, with a weak D call TRBD2 (7 bases). The CDR3 has 15 residues. Germline V gives CDR1 SQVTM, CDR2 ANQGSEA. V was pared by 6 bases and J by 3 bases, with 19 bases between. CDR3 DNA sequence: TGCAGCGTACCCTTCCTGGGGGGGCCGACAGATACGCAGTATTTT. Encoded protein: CSVPFLGGPTDTQYF.

In this sample, this clonotype turned up a few times. The chain links TRBV6-4 to TRBJ2-3; TRBD1 matches at 7 bases. Germline trimming cut 6 bases from V and 0 bases from J; bases unmatched to any gene: 6. The CDR3 runs 15 residues. CDR1 and CDR2 (germline): MRHNA, SNTAGT. DNA of the CDR3: TGTGCCAGCAGATACAGGGGAGCCAGCACAGATACGCAGTATTTT. Translating it yields CASRYRGASTDTQYF.

This chain links TRBV18 with TRBJ1-1; 7 bases align to TRBD1. CDR3 size: 15 residues. The V segment lost 3 bases and the J segment 5 bases; nucleotides outside the gene matches: 9. Germline CDR1 reads KGHSH; CDR2 reads LQKENI. CDR3 in amino acids: CASSPKTGLGTEAFF. The CDR3 DNA reads TGTGCCAGCTCACCGAAGACAGGGTTGGGGACTGAAGCTTTCTTT.

There are many counts of this clonotype. This rearrangement joins TRBV5-1 to TRBJ2-1; the match to TRBD2 covers 10 bases. The CDR3 is 15 residues long. V was clipped by 4 bases and J by 6 bases; unmatched bases: 7. Germline V gene data show CDR1 as SGHRS and CDR2 as YFSETQ. The CDR3 DNA reads as TGCGCCAGCAGCAGTCTAGCGGGAGCAATCAATGAGCAGTTCTTC. Protein product: CASSSLAGAINEQFF.